This record looks at one T cell receptor (beta chain) sequence and its context. Antigen: not known. This sample was included in a study of T cell responses to AZD1222 COVID-19 vaccine. V lost 8 bases and J lost 0, with 8 bases in between. Germline CDR1 and CDR2: MNHEY and SMNVEV (reference sequence). CDR3 size: 14 residues. General study results and limits: In all cases, repertoires were sampled only after the peak T cell response. Clonal diversity may have been underestimated in mostly white British donors. CD4 TCRs associated with vaccination spanned spike, dominating at 160-218 and 743-854. Reports indicate that nearly half of spike-specific TCRs are directed at unmutated variant regions.

Some clones are missing from TCRdb's copy, which holds only in-frame ones; the method was immunoSEQ multiplex PCR. The sample yields approximately 82,000 clones, 85% to 95% seen once. The TCR originated in an adult in good health. The source material was peripheral blood, sampled on day 0 of AZD1222 vaccination. This chain uses TRBV27 with TRBJ2-6, with D hard to call. Here the CDR3 DNA reads TGTGCCAGCTCCCTCAGCTCTGGGGCCAACGTCCTGACTTTC. This codes for CASSLSSGANVLTF.